Below are 17 T cell receptor beta chains sequenced from a single sample in a study of regulatory T cells in long-lasting Graves disease. Relying on iRepertoire HTBI primers and Arm-PCR of CDR3 regions, the team built TCR beta libraries. TCRdb passed the multiplex PCR reads through MiXCR, listing each CDR3 protein once. The sample yields over 450,000 distinct CDR3 sequences, about 22% seen once. Described time point: persistent/refractory GD, antithyroid drugs over 5 years with positive TRAb. RNA from PBMCs was the source of the TCR library. The sequences come from peripheral blood mononuclear cells (PBMCs), collected when the disease was refractory, from a patient treated with antithyroid drugs. These receptors were collected from a female donor with Graves disease.

The chain carries TRBV19 and TRBJ1-2; 10 bases align to TRBD1. Germline CDR1 and CDR2: LNHDA and SQIVND (reference sequence). V dropped 7 bases and J dropped 1; count of bases not matched to a gene: 9. This CDR3 region has 16 residues. CDR3 amino acids: CASMPGTGADNYGYTF. For the CDR3, the DNA is TGTGCCAGTATGCCCGGGACAGGGGCGGATAACTATGGCTACACCTTC.

This chain uses TRBV7-2 with TRBJ1-6; no reliable D call. Germline-derived CDR1 and CDR2 are SGHTA and FQGNSA. V dropped 4 bases and J dropped 0 bases, with 10 bases sitting between them. The CDR3 runs to 16 residues. CDR3 sequence reads: CASSSAVSSYNSPLHF. The CDR3 DNA reads as TGTGCCAGCAGCTCCGCAGTGAGCTCCTATAATTCACCCCTCCACTTT.

This clonotype was seen many times. V gene TRBV7-9 combines with J gene TRBJ1-1; D may be TRBD1 (5 bases). The CDR3 is 15 residues long. Trimming cost V 0 bases and J 7 bases, with 15 bases left between them. Looked up from germline, CDR1 is SEHNR and CDR2 is FQNEAQ (reference sequence). Here the CDR3 DNA reads TGTGCCAGCAGCTTAGCGTTGTCTGGGACCGATGAAGCTTTCTTT. Protein product: CASSLALSGTDEAFF.

There are many counts of this clonotype. This chain connects TRBV2 to TRBJ2-2, with D possibly being TRBD2 (6 bases). The V end was cut by 1 base, the J end by 5 bases, with 14 bases between. Germline CDR1 is SNHLY and CDR2 is FYNNEI. The CDR3 totals 16 residues. The DNA for the CDR3 is TGTGCCAGCAGTGAAGAACCTAGCGAGTTTACCGGGGAGCTGTTTTTT. It translates to CASSEEPSEFTGELFF.

With regard to this clonotype: This sequence may be a read error, since a much larger clone differs from it by one base. The rearrangement links TRBV25-1 to TRBJ2-5; D gene uncertain. From germline, CDR1 is MGHDK and CDR2 SYGVNS. The CDR3 consists of 16 residues. The V end was cut by 3 bases, the J end by 1 base, with 15 bases between. DNA for the CDR3: TGTGCCAGCAGTGACCTCGCTGTGGCCGGCCAAGAGACCCAGTACTTC. It translates to CASSDLAVAGQETQYF.

The sample holds many counts of this clonotype. V and J are TRBV6-1 and TRBJ2-5; D is uncertain. The V and J ends lost 9 bases and 4 bases respectively, with 12 bases between them. This CDR3 region has 12 residues. CDR1 is MNHNS, CDR2 SASEGT, per germline. CDR3 in DNA: TGTGCCAGTTCGAAGGGTGCAGAGACCCAGTACTTC. It codes for CASSKGAETQYF.

Many counts were recorded for this clonotype. This chain links TRBV20-1 with TRBJ1-1; no clear D gene. Trimming pared 2 bases from V and 5 bases from J, leaving 6 bases between. Germline V gene data show CDR1 as DFQATT and CDR2 as SNEGSKA (reference sequence). This CDR3 contains 11 residues. The CDR3 protein is CSARLQTEAFF. For the CDR3, the DNA is TGCAGTGCTAGACTTCAAACTGAAGCTTTCTTT.

Written as DNA, the CDR3 is TGTGCCAGCAGTTCTCCGGGACGGGGGTACAATGAGCAGTTCTTC. Protein sequence: CASSSPGRGYNEQFF. The gene calls are TRBV28 and TRBJ2-1, with a weak D call TRBD2 (6 bases). The CDR3 length is 15 residues. The germline V gene encodes CDR1 MDHEN and CDR2 SYDVKM. Trimming took 4 bases from V and 4 from J, leaving 14 bases between them. Full variable domain (remainder filled in from reference TRBV28 and TRBJ2-1): DVKVTQSSRYLVKRTGEKVFLECVQDMDHENMFWYRQDPGLGLRLIYFSYDVKMKEKGDIPEGYSVSREKKERFSLILESASTNQTSMYLCASSSPGRGYNEQFFGPGTRLTVL.

This clonotype is a singleton in its sample. V gene TRBV29-1 combines with J gene TRBJ2-1; D not certain. Trimming left V 4 bases short and J 4 bases short, with 11 bases between. This CDR3 has 13 amino acids. Germline V gene data show CDR1 as SQVTM and CDR2 as ANQGSEA. CDR3 amino acids: CSVGGVSYNEQFF. The CDR3 region has the DNA TGCAGCGTTGGTGGAGTTTCTTACAATGAGCAGTTCTTC.

This clonotype was recorded many times. Here the CDR3 reads CASSLPTQVKMSGANVLTF. CDR3 coding DNA: TGTGCCAGCAGTTTGCCCACACAGGTTAAAATGTCTGGGGCCAACGTCCTGACTTTC. The V gene is TRBV28, the J gene TRBJ2-6; TRBD1 might be the D (5 bases). The CDR3 has 19 residues. Per germline, CDR1 MDHEN and CDR2 SYDVKM. V was cut by 3 bases and J by 1 base, with 19 bases left in between.

The chain links TRBV6-9 to TRBJ2-7; D is ambiguous. Germline V CDR1 and CDR2: MNHGY, SVAAGI. The CDR3 has 10 residues. The ends were cut back, 4 bases at V and 6 bases at J, with 4 bases in the middle. CDR3 residues: CASSLIEQYF. CDR3 in DNA: TGTGCCAGCAGTTTGATCGAGCAGTACTTC.

The sample holds many counts of this clonotype. The chain employs TRBV11-2 and TRBJ1-1; the D is unclear. Trimming removed 6 bases at V and 0 bases at J, with 14 bases between. Germline V gene lookup returns CDR1 SGHAT and CDR2 FQNNGV. There are 15 residues in the CDR3. The CDR3 spells CASRPALRMNTEAFF. The CDR3 DNA sequence: TGTGCCAGCAGACCCGCACTGCGTATGAACACTGAAGCTTTCTTT.

V usage is TRBV3-1 and J usage is TRBJ2-7; no definite D call. The ends were cut back, 5 bases at V and 2 bases at J, with 19 bases in the middle. There are 16 residues in the CDR3. Germline V gene data show CDR1 as LGHDT and CDR2 as YNNKEL (reference sequence). CDR3 in amino acids: CASSRGTQPLTYEQYF. CDR3 bases: TGTGCCAGCAGCAGAGGAACCCAACCTTTGACCTACGAGCAGTACTTC.

This clonotype was seen repeatedly, ten times or more. The chain combines TRBV6-1 with TRBJ2-7; weak D call: TRBD2 (6 bases). Looked up from germline, CDR1 is MNHNS and CDR2 is SASEGT. V lost 11 bases, J lost 2 bases, and 25 bases lay in between. CDR3 length equals 16 residues. CDR3 sequence (DNA): TGTGCCTCGGAGGGTGTATCATGGACGGACGCCTACGAGCAGTACTTC. Translated, it gives CASEGVSWTDAYEQYF.

V and J are TRBV5-6 and TRBJ1-1, with D possibly TRBD1 on 5 matching bases. Germline CDR1 SGHDT, CDR2 YYEEEE. There are 16 residues in the CDR3. V lost 2 bases and J 3 bases, leaving 17 bases between the germline ends. This chain's CDR3 is CASSFSGGGKDTEAFF. DNA of the CDR3: TGTGCCAGCAGCTTCAGTGGCGGGGGGAAGGACACTGAAGCTTTCTTT.

Many counts were recorded for this clonotype. The CDR3 spells CASTGQENIQYF. Here the CDR3 DNA reads TGTGCCAGCACTGGACAGGAAAACATTCAGTACTTC. The chain employs TRBV3-1 and TRBJ2-4; 7 positions match TRBD1. Germline lookup yields CDR1 LGHDT and CDR2 YNNKEL (reference sequence). V lost 7 bases and J lost 5; bases outside the gene matches: 2. This CDR3 comprises 12 residues.

This chain uses TRBV19 with TRBJ1-2; D gene uncertain. Looked up from germline, CDR1 is LNHDA and CDR2 is SQIVND (reference sequence). The CDR3 consists of 15 residues. The ends were cut back, 6 bases at V and 8 bases at J, with 22 bases in the middle. The CDR3 DNA reads TGTGCCAGTAGCAGGTCCCTTCCACCTCATCTAGGCTACACCTTC. It encodes CASSRSLPPHLGYTF.